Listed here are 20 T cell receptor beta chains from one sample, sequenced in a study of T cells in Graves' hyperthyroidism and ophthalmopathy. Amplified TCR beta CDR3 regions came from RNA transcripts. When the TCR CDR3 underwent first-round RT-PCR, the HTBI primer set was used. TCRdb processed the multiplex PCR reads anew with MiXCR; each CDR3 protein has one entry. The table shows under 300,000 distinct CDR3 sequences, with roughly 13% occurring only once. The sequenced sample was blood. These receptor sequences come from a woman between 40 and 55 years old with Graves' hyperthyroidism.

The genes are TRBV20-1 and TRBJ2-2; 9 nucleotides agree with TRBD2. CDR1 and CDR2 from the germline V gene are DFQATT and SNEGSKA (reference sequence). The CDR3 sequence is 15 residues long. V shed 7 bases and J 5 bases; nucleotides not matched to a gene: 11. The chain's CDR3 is CSVREGGRATGELFF. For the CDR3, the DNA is TGCAGTGTCAGGGAGGGCGGGAGGGCTACCGGGGAGCTGTTTTTT.

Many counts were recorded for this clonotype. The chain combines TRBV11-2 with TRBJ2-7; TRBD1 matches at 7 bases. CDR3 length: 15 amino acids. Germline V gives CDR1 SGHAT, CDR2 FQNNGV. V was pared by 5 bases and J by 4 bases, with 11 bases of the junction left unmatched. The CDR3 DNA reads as TGTGCCAGCAGCCGGGGACAGTCTTGGGGTTACGAGCAGTACTTC. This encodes CASSRGQSWGYEQYF.

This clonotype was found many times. CDR3 nucleotides: TGCAGTGCTAGTCTAGCGCTACACTCCTACGAGCAGTACTTC. The encoded protein is CSASLALHSYEQYF. The chain combines TRBV20-1 with TRBJ2-7, with D possibly being TRBD2 (6 bases). The CDR3 loop spans 14 amino acids. Germline V gene lookup returns CDR1 DFQATT and CDR2 SNEGSKA (reference sequence). V lost 3 bases and J lost 0, with 12 bases in between.

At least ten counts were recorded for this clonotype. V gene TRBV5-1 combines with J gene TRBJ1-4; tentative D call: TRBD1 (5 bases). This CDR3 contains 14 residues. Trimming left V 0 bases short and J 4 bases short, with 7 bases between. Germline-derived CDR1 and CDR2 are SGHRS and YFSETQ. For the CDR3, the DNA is TGCGCCAGCAGCTTGGGAGGGGTTAATGAAAAACTGTTTTTT. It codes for CASSLGGVNEKLFF.

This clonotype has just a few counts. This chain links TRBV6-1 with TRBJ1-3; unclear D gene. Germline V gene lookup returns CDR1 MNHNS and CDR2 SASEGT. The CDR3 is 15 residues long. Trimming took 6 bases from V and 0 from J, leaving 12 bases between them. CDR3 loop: CASSEQPLSGNTIYF. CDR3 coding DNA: TGTGCCAGCAGCGAACAGCCTCTCTCTGGAAACACCATATATTTT.

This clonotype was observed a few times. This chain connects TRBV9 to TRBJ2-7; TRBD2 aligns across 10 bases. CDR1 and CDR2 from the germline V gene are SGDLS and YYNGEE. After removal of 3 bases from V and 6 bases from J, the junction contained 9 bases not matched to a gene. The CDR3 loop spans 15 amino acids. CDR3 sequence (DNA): TGTGCCAGCAGCGAGGGACTAGCGACCCGCGGCGAGCAGTACTTC. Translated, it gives CASSEGLATRGEQYF.

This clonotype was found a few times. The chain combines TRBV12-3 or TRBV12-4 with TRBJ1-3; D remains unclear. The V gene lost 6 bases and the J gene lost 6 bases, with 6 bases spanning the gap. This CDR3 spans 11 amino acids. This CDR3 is CASSPLNTIYF. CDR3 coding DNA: TGTGCCAGCAGCCCCTTAAACACCATATATTTT.

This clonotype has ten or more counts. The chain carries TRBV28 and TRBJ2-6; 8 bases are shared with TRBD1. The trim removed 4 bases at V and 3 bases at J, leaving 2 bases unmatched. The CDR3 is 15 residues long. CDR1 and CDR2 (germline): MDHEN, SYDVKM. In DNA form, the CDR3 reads TGTGCCAGCAGTTCAGGGGGCGGTGGGGCCAACGTCCTGACTTTC. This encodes CASSSGGGGANVLTF.

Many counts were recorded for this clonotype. The CDR3 here is CASSFGEYQPQHF. CDR3 bases: TGTGCCAGCAGTTTTGGGGAATATCAGCCCCAGCATTTT. This sequence joins TRBV27 and TRBJ1-5; D remains ambiguous. CDR1 and CDR2 from the germline V gene are MNHEY and SMNVEV (reference sequence). Deletions cut 3 bases from V and 5 bases from J, with 8 bases between. The CDR3 totals 13 residues.

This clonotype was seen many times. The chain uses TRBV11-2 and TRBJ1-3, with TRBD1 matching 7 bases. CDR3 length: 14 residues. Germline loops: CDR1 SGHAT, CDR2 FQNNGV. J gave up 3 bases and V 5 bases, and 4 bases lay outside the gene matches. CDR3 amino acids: CASSPNRGGNTIYF. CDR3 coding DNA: TGTGCCAGCAGCCCCAACAGGGGTGGAAACACCATATATTTT.

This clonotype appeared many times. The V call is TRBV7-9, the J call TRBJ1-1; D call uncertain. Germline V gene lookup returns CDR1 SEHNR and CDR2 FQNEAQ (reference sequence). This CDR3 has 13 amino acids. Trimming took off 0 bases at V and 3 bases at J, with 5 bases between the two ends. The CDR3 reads CASSLASDTEAFF. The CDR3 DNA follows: TGTGCCAGCAGCTTAGCGTCGGACACTGAAGCTTTCTTT.

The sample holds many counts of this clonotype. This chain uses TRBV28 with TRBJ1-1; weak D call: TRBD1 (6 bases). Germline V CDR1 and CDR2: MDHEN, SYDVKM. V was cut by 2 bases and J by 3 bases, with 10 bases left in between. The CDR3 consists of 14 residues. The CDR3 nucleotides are TGTGCCAGCAGTTTACACAGGGTGGACACTGAAGCTTTCTTT. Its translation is CASSLHRVDTEAFF.

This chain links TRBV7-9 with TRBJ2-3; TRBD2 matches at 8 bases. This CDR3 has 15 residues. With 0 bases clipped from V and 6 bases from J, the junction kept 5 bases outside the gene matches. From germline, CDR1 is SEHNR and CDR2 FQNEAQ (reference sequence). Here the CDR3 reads CASSLASTSVDTQYF. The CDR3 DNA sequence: TGTGCCAGCAGCTTAGCCTCGACTAGCGTGGATACGCAGTATTTT.

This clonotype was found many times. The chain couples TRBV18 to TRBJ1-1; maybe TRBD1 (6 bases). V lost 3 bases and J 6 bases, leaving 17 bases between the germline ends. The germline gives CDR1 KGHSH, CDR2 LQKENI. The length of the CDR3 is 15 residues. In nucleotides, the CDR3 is TGTGCCAGCTCACCCTCGGGGGGCCCGCAGGCTGAAGCTTTCTTT. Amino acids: CASSPSGGPQAEAFF.

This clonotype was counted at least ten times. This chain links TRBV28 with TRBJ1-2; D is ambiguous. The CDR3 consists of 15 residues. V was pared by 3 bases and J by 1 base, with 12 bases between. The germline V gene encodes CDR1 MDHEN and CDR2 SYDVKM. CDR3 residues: CASSFSLGFNYGYTF. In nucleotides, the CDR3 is TGTGCCAGCAGTTTTTCCCTAGGATTTAACTATGGCTACACCTTC.

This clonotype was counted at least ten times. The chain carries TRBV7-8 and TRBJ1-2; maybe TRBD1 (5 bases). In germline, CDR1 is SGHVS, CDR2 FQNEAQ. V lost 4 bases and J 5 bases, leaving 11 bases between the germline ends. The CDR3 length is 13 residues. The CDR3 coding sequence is TGTGCCAGCAGCTCCCGCAGGGAATATGGCTACACCTTC. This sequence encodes CASSSRREYGYTF.

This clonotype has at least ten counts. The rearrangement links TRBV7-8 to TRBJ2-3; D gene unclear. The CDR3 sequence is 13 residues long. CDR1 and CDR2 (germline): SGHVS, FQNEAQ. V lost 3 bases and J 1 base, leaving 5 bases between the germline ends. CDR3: CASSLSRTDTQYF. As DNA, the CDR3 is TGTGCCAGCAGCTTGAGTCGCACAGATACGCAGTATTTT.

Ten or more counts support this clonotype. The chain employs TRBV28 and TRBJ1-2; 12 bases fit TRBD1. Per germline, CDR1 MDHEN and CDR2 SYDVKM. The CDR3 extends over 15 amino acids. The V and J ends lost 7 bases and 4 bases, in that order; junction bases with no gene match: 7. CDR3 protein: CASKRDRGPGYGYTF. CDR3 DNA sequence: TGTGCCAGCAAGAGGGACAGGGGGCCCGGCTATGGCTACACCTTC.

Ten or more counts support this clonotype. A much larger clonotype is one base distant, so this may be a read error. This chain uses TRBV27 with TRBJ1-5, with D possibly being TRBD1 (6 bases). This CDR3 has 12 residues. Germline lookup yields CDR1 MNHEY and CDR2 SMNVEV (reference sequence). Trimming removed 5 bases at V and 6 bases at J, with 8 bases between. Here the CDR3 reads CASSDRSQPQHF. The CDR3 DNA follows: TGTGCCAGCAGTGACAGGAGTCAGCCCCAGCATTTT.

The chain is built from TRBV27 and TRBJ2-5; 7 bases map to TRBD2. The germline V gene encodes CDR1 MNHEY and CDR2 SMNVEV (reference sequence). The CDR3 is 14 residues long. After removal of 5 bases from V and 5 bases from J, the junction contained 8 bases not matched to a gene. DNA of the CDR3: TGTGCCAGCAGTACCTCTTGGGGGGGGGAGACCCAGTACTTC. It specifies CASSTSWGGETQYF.